This paragraph covers one T cell receptor (beta chain) sequence. Its cognate antigen is unknown. Germline V CDR1 and CDR2: MDHEN, SYDVKM. V dropped 7 bases and J dropped 6; count of bases not matched to a gene: 11. The CDR3 covers 15 residues. The sample originates from a study of metastatic and nonmetastatic thyroid tumors. Study-level information: The authors compared repertoires across blood and tumor or nodule tissue from malignant and benign thyroid patients.

Study results and limitations: The reported finding was significantly higher TCR beta diversity in malignant thyroid tumors relative to benign nodules, in blood and tumor.

No treatment of any kind had been given to any patient before thyroid surgery. Authors' methods: Clinicopathological groups of papillary thyroid cancer showed CDR3 differences that were used to build a distant-metastasis classifier. TCRdb re-analyzed the PCR reads through MiXCR. TCRdb's processing, not the study's, gives the V and J calls here. The table lists fewer than 4,500 clones, roughly a quarter of them singletons. Sequenced sample: tumor tissue. The chain joins TRBV28 to TRBJ1-5; 8 bases are a match to TRBD1. The sequence was obtained from a male donor with papillary thyroid cancer or a benign thyroid nodule (not recorded which). Some clones in this sample may be carry-over from other donors' samples. Here the CDR3 DNA reads TGTGCCAGCAATTTCGGACAGGGATTTCGTCAGCCCCAGCATTTT. Translation gives CASNFGQGFRQPQHF.